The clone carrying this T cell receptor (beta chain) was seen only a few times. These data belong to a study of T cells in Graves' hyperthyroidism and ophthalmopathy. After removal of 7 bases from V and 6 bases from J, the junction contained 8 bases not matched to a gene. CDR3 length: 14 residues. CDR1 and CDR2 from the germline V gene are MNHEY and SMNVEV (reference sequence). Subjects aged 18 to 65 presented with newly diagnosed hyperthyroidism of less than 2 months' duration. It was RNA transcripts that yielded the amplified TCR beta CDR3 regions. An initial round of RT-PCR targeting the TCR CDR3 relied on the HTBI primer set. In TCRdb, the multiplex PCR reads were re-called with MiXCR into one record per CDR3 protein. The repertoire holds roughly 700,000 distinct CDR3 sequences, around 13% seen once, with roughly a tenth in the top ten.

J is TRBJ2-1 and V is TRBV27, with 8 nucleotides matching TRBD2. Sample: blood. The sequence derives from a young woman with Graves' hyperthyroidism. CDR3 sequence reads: CASNGLAGPNEQFF. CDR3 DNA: TGTGCCAGCAACGGACTAGCCGGTCCCAATGAGCAGTTCTTC.